What follows are 16 T cell receptor beta chains derived from one specimen sequenced in a study of blood T cell repertoires in COVID-19. The table came from immunoSEQ multiplex PCR; TCRdb's copy has only in-frame clones and leaves some out. The sample lists about 250,000 clones, approximately 89% occurring once. Input material: peripheral blood. The receptors stem from a woman aged 25 to 39 with COVID-19, enrolled during active disease.

The chain uses TRBV7-9 and TRBJ1-4, with unresolved D. Germline V gene sequence: CDR1 SEHNR, CDR2 FQNEAQ (reference sequence). This CDR3 has 16 amino acids. Trimming took off 1 base at V and 5 bases at J, with 14 bases between the two ends. The CDR3 sequence is CASSLGGDTGNEKLFF. The DNA for the CDR3 is TGTGCCAGCAGCTTAGGAGGTGACACGGGGAATGAAAAACTGTTTTTT.

This sequence joins TRBV7-2 and TRBJ2-6, with TRBD2 identical over 10 bases. The CDR3 runs 19 residues. Trimming at V came to 6 bases and at J to 4 bases, leaving 15 bases not matched to a gene. CDR1 and CDR2 from the germline V gene are SGHTA and FQGNSA. DNA for the CDR3: TGTGCCAGCAGGGCAGTTCTAGCGGGGGCATGGGGAGGGGCCAACGTCCTGACTTTC. This encodes CASRAVLAGAWGGANVLTF.

The chain links TRBV18 to TRBJ2-7, with 10 bases identical to TRBD1. The J segment lost 4 bases and the V segment lost 2 bases, leaving 8 bases of the junction unmatched. Germline V CDR1 and CDR2: KGHSH, LQKENI. This CDR3 has 16 residues. CDR3 DNA sequence: TGTGCCAGCTCACCAACGATGACAGGGGGCTTTTACGAGCAGTACTTC. Translating gives CASSPTMTGGFYEQYF.

The chain has TRBV15 and TRBJ2-1, with 8 nucleotides matching TRBD2. V gave up 3 bases and J gave up 8 bases; unmatched junction bases: 12. CDR3 size: 16 residues. Per the germline V gene, CDR1 is LNHNV and CDR2 is YYDKDF (reference sequence). The CDR3 region has the DNA TGTGCCACCAGCAGGGACGGAGCGGGAGATACCGATGAGCAGTTCTTC. It encodes CATSRDGAGDTDEQFF.

The V call is TRBV27, the J call TRBJ2-2; 14 bases are shared with TRBD2. There are 17 residues in the CDR3. Germline V gene lookup returns CDR1 MNHEY and CDR2 SMNVEV (reference sequence). With 3 bases clipped from V and 8 bases from J, the junction kept 8 bases outside the gene matches. The CDR3 sequence: CASSFPTGLAGVGELFF. CDR3 sequence (DNA): TGTGCCAGCAGTTTCCCTACGGGACTAGCGGGAGTTGGGGAGCTGTTTTTT.

The CDR3 coding sequence is TGTGCCAGCTCACCACTCCCGGACAGCTTTGCAACTAATGAAAAACTGTTTTTT. Translation: CASSPLPDSFATNEKLFF. The rearrangement joins TRBV18 to TRBJ1-4, with D maybe TRBD1 (6 bases). CDR3 size: 18 residues. Germline CDR1 is KGHSH and CDR2 is LQKENI. V shed 1 base and J shed 0 bases, with 15 bases lying between them.

The chain links TRBV5-4 to TRBJ2-1, with 8 bases identical to TRBD2. With V trimmed by 4 bases and J by 6 bases, 12 bases remained unmatched. The CDR3 runs to 16 residues. Germline values: CDR1 SGHNT, CDR2 YYREEE (reference sequence). CDR3 sequence: CASSPMSARGANEQFF. The CDR3 region has the DNA TGTGCCAGCAGCCCCATGTCGGCGCGGGGGGCCAATGAGCAGTTCTTC.

This clone has just a few counts. The chain links TRBV28 to TRBJ2-1, with D perhaps TRBD2 (7 bases). This CDR3 spans 14 amino acids. Germline V gene lookup returns CDR1 MDHEN and CDR2 SYDVKM. The germline V and J ends were trimmed by 7 bases and 9 bases, with 19 bases remaining between them. CDR3 residues: CASKGGGPLGEQFF. DNA for the CDR3: TGTGCCAGCAAGGGCGGGGGCCCTCTGGGTGAGCAGTTCTTC.

The chain couples TRBV12-3 or TRBV12-4 to TRBJ1-2, with 7 bases that match TRBD1. With V trimmed by 10 bases and J by 3 bases, 8 bases remained unmatched. This CDR3 comprises 13 residues. The CDR3 DNA reads TGTGCCACTGGAGGGGGCGGCGACTATGGCTACACCTTC. Translating gives CATGGGGDYGYTF.

This clone was counted a single time. V and J are TRBV28 and TRBJ2-7; tentative D call: TRBD2 (6 bases). V was shortened by 8 bases and J by 4 bases, with 6 bases between the two germline ends. The CDR3 extends over 10 amino acids. Looked up from germline, CDR1 is MDHEN and CDR2 is SYDVKM. The CDR3 loop reads CASRGYEQYF. Here the CDR3 DNA reads TGTGCCAGCCGGGGGTACGAGCAGTACTTC.

This clone was detected only a few times. The CDR3 does not end in the conserved phenylalanine or tryptophan, so this is likely a read error. The DNA is omitted, as the CDR3 cannot be located on it reliably, and the CDR3 follows TCRdb's listing. This sequence joins TRBV23-1 and TRBJ1-1; the tabulated D call, TRBD1, remains unverified against the DNA. TRBV23-1 is an open reading frame whose function is uncertain. Both ends counted, the CDR3 spans 12 residues. The CDR3 protein is CASSLGQSGRVT.

This chain uses TRBV19 with TRBJ1-1; D is possibly TRBD1 (6 bases). V shed 8 bases and J shed 7 bases, with 14 bases lying between them. Germline V gene lookup returns CDR1 LNHDA and CDR2 SQIVND (reference sequence). This CDR3 is built from 12 residues. CDR3 sequence reads: CASGTSPVEAFF. The CDR3 DNA reads TGTGCCAGTGGGACATCGCCCGTTGAAGCTTTCTTT.

The chain joins TRBV18 to TRBJ2-4; D perhaps matches TRBD2 (6 bases). Germline V lookup: CDR1 KGHSH, CDR2 LQKENI. The CDR3 totals 14 residues. Trimming removed 6 bases from V and 7 bases from J, with 16 bases in between. CDR3: CASSPGGSGNIQYF. In DNA, the CDR3 is TGTGCCAGCTCCCCCGGGGGTAGTGGTAACATTCAGTACTTC.

This chain uses TRBV5-1 with TRBJ2-1; D unresolved. Germline assignment: CDR1 SGHRS and CDR2 YFSETQ. The V and J ends lost 4 bases and 2 bases respectively, with 13 bases between them. The length of the CDR3 is 15 residues. The CDR3 region is CASSPRLLTYNEQFF. CDR3 DNA: TGCGCCAGCAGCCCTAGGCTTCTCACCTACAATGAGCAGTTCTTC.

V usage is TRBV19 and J usage is TRBJ2-3; D possibly corresponds to TRBD2 (5 bases). Trimming took 2 bases from V and 5 from J, leaving 14 bases between them. The CDR3 contains 15 residues. CDR1 is LNHDA, CDR2 SQIVND, per germline (reference sequence). In DNA form, the CDR3 reads TGTGCCAGTAGTATATTTGCTAGCTTGGGAGATACGCAGTATTTT. Encoded protein: CASSIFASLGDTQYF.

CDR3 DNA sequence: TGCAGCGCAAACCCGTCAGGGGGTGTACGGGGAGAGCAGTTCTTC. It codes for CSANPSGGVRGEQFF. The chain carries TRBV29-1 and TRBJ2-1; 7 bases map to TRBD1. Per germline, CDR1 SQVTM and CDR2 ANQGSEA. This CDR3 has 15 residues. With 7 bases clipped from V and 10 bases from J, the junction kept 19 bases outside the gene matches.